Listed below are T cell receptor beta chains from one sample, sequenced in a study of cytomegalovirus exposure and HLA in healthy donors. The protocol was immunoSEQ multiplex PCR, while the TCRdb copy is restricted to in-frame clones and leaves out a portion. The table includes approximately 280,000 clones, around 86% detected once. The sequenced sample was PBMCs. The receptors stem from a man aged 35 to 55 in good health and CMV-seropositive. Both conserved end residues are part of each CDR3. The D gene is left open where the match is weak. Rows may omit the clone size; those that give it use once, few, many or a size class.

TRBJ2-7	TRBV7-2	NA	once	TGTGCCAGCAGCTTAGCTCCCTCCAGGGCCTCCTACGAGCAGTACTTC	CASSLAPSRASYEQYF
TRBJ2-7	TRBV28	TRBD1	NA	TGTGCCAGCAGTTTAGGCCCCCGGGACAGGGGCCACGAGCAGTACTTC	CASSLGPRDRGHEQYF
TRBJ1-5	TRBV6-6	NA	NA	TGTGCCAGCAGTTACATCCCGGGGGGCAATCAGCCCCAGCATTTT	CASSYIPGGNQPQHF
TRBJ2-1	TRBV21-1	NA	NA	TGTGCCAGCACCCTGGGGGGGGCGGACAATGAGCAGTTCTTC	CASTLGGADNEQFF
TRBJ2-7	TRBV7-6	NA	NA	TGTGCCAGCAGCCTAACCCCCGGGACTCCCCACGAGCAGTACTTC	CASSLTPGTPHEQYF
TRBJ2-3	TRBV14	NA	NA	TGTGCCAGCAGCCCCCAAGGGGAGGGGGGCCCAGATACGCAGTATTTT	CASSPQGEGGPDTQYF
TRBJ1-2	TRBV6-1	NA	few	TGTGCCGTCCGGGCAGGGGCTGCCTATGGCTACACCTTC	CAVRAGAAYGYTF
TRBJ2-7	TRBV29-1	NA	NA	TGCAGCGTTGGTGTTTCTTATGGGGCCTTGAAAACCTACGAGCAGTACTTC	CSVGVSYGALKTYEQYF
TRBJ1-1	TRBV25-1	TRBD1	NA	TGTGCCAGCAGTGGCCCGGGGCAGGGGGGCACTGAAGCTTTCTTT	CASSGPGQGGTEAFF
TRBJ2-1	TRBV29-1	NA	NA	TGCAGCGCCCCGGGGATCTACAATGAGCAGTTCTTC	CSAPGIYNEQFF
TRBJ2-2	TRBV2	TRBD2	NA	TGTGCCAGCAGCTCACTAGCGGGAGGTTTGGCCGGGGAGCTGTTTTTT	CASSSLAGGLAGELFF
TRBJ2-2	TRBV5-1	TRBD1	NA	TGCGCCAGCAGCCAATGGGACAGGACTTACACCGGGGAGCTGTTTTTT	CASSQWDRTYTGELFF
TRBJ1-4	TRBV2	TRBD1	NA	TGTGCCAGCAGTGATGACAGGGGGGATGCAACTAATGAAAAACTGTTTTTT	CASSDDRGDATNEKLFF
TRBJ2-7	TRBV28	TRBD1	NA	TGTGCCAGCAGTCTCAACAGGGGGCTAGGCGATATCTACGAGCAGTACTTC	CASSLNRGLGDIYEQYF
TRBJ1-2	TRBV5-6	TRBD1	NA	TGTGCCAGCAGCCCCGGGACAGCGAAAGCTAACTATGGCTACACCTTC	CASSPGTAKANYGYTF
TRBJ2-7	TRBV30	TRBD2	NA	TGTGCCTGGAGTGTACCGGCTAGCGGGGCCTCCTACGAGCAGTACTTC	CAWSVPASGASYEQYF
TRBJ1-5	TRBV6-5	NA	NA	TGTGCCAGCGGAGGTCGGCATAGCAATCAGCCCCAGCATTTT	CASGGRHSNQPQHF
TRBJ2-1	TRBV7-9	TRBD2	NA	TGTGCCAGCGTAGGACTAGCGGGCGGCTCCTACAATGAGCAGTTCTTC	CASVGLAGGSYNEQFF
TRBJ1-1	TRBV30	TRBD1	NA	TGTGCCTGGAGTACGAACAGGGGGCGGGTTACTGAAGCTTTCTTT	CAWSTNRGRVTEAFF
TRBJ2-7	TRBV28	TRBD2	NA	TGTGCCAGCAGTGCAACCGGGACTAGCGGGGATGGGGCCGGCGGCGAGCAGTACTTC	CASSATGTSGDGAGGEQYF
TRBJ1-2	TRBV9	NA	once	TGTGCCAGCAGCATAGGGACAAGGCTTCGTAACTATGGCTACACCTTC	CASSIGTRLRNYGYTF
TRBJ2-6	TRBV7-9	TRBD1	once	TGTTCCAGCAGTTCTCGCCGGGACAGGGGGCCTGGGGCCAACGTCCTGACTTTC	CSSSSRRDRGPGANVLTF
TRBJ2-7	TRBV27	TRBD1	NA	TGTGCCAGCAACCCGACAGGGTTCTCCTACGAGCAGTACTTC	CASNPTGFSYEQYF
TRBJ2-7	TRBV7-9	NA	NA	TGTTCCAGCAGCCGCGCTCGGGATTTTTTGAGGCCGTACGAGCAGTACTTC	CSSSRARDFLRPYEQYF
TRBJ2-1	TRBV9	TRBD2	NA	TGTGCCAGCAGCTTTAGCGGGAGGGGGGACAATGAGCAGTTCTTC	CASSFSGRGDNEQFF
TRBJ2-7	TRBV5-1	TRBD2	NA	TGCGCCAGCAGCTACGGGGCTAGCGGTTCCTACTACGAGCAGTACTTC	CASSYGASGSYYEQYF
TRBJ1-2	TRBV6-5	TRBD1	NA	TGTGCCAGCACCGACAGGGTAGATTTTCATGGCTACACCTTC	CASTDRVDFHGYTF
TRBJ2-5	TRBV5-1	NA	NA	TGCGCCAGCAGCTTTGCCCTAGCGCAAGAGACCCAGTACTTC	CASSFALAQETQYF
TRBJ1-1	TRBV5-1	NA	NA	TGCGCTGCATCAACAGGGACGGGGACTGAAGCTTTCTTT	CAASTGTGTEAFF
TRBJ2-7	TRBV5-1	TRBD2	NA	TGCGCCAGCAGCATCCTGACTAGCGGGAGTAGCGCCTACGAGCAGTACTTC	CASSILTSGSSAYEQYF
TRBJ2-1	TRBV12-5	TRBD2	NA	TGTGCTAGTGGTCCCTGGACTAGCGAGAGGAATGAGCAGTTCTTC	CASGPWTSERNEQFF
TRBJ2-1	TRBV4-2	TRBD1	NA	TGTGCCAGCAGCCAAGAGAGGGTCCCCGGGACAGGGGGCGGGAATGAGCAGTTCTTC	CASSQERVPGTGGGNEQFF
TRBJ2-7	TRBV4-3	NA	NA	TGCGCCAGCAGCCAAGGCCAGGGGACCTACGAGCAGTACTTC	CASSQGQGTYEQYF
TRBJ1-5	TRBV7-8	TRBD1	NA	TGTGCCAGCAGCCCGCTGGACAGGGTAGAGGGCAATCAGCCCCAGCATTTT	CASSPLDRVEGNQPQHF
TRBJ1-1	TRBV19	TRBD1	NA	TGTGCCAGTAGTCCCCGACAGGGGGGGAACACTGAAGCTTTCTTT	CASSPRQGGNTEAFF
TRBJ2-7	TRBV6-6	TRBD2	NA	TGTGCCAGCAGTTACGGACTAGGCGCCGAGCAGTACTTC	CASSYGLGAEQYF
TRBJ2-1	TRBV5-1	NA	NA	TGCGCCAGCAGCTTGGGCCAGGGAAATGAGCAGTTCTTC	CASSLGQGNEQFF
TRBJ2-2	TRBV11-2	TRBD2	NA	TGTGCCAGCAGCCCTGTGGGACTAGCGGGAGGTAACACCGGGGAGCTGTTTTTT	CASSPVGLAGGNTGELFF
TRBJ1-2	TRBV18	TRBD1	NA	TGTGCCAGCTCACCACCGCCACCCGGCGGACAGGGGAACTCTGGCTACACCTTC	CASSPPPPGGQGNSGYTF
TRBJ2-7	TRBV4-2	TRBD2	NA	TGTGCCAGCAGCCAAGATATAGGCCTAGCGGGAAGACGCGAGCAGTACTTC	CASSQDIGLAGRREQYF
TRBJ1-1	TRBV9	TRBD1	NA	TGTGCCAGCAGCGAAGGGACAGGGGGTCTACGTGACACTGAAGCTTTCTTT	CASSEGTGGLRDTEAFF
TRBJ2-1	TRBV5-1	NA	NA	TGCGCCAGCAGCCTACAGGGACCCCCCTACAATGAGCAGTTCTTC	CASSLQGPPYNEQFF
TRBJ2-2	TRBV7-8	NA	few	TGTGCCAGCAGCTTAGTTCTCGGGAGTCACACCGGGGAGCTGTTTTTT	CASSLVLGSHTGELFF
TRBJ2-7	TRBV30	NA	NA	TGTGCCTGGAGTCTACTTGAGTATTACGAGCAGTACTTC	CAWSLLEYYEQYF
TRBJ1-1	TRBV18	TRBD1	NA	TGTGCCAGCTCACCACGGGGACAGGGACTGAACACTGAAGCTTTCTTT	CASSPRGQGLNTEAFF
TRBJ1-2	TRBV29-1	TRBD1	NA	TGCAGCGTTCCGATCGGAGTGGGGTACAGGGGCTATGGCTACACCTTC	CSVPIGVGYRGYGYTF
TRBJ2-5	TRBV5-4	NA	NA	TGTGCCAGCAGCTTGGGGTGGGGCTCGGAGACCCAGTACTTC	CASSLGWGSETQYF
TRBJ2-1	TRBV2	TRBD2	NA	TGTGCCAGCAGTGAAAGACTAGCGGCCAGCTCCTACAATGAGCAGTTCTTC	CASSERLAASSYNEQFF
TRBJ1-1	TRBV18	TRBD1	once	TGTGCCAGCTCACCAAGGACAGGCGAGAACACTGAAGCTTTCTTT	CASSPRTGENTEAFF
TRBJ2-3	TRBV13	TRBD2	NA	TGTGCCAGCAGCTTAGGGGGACTAGCGGGAGATAAAGATACGCAGTATTTT	CASSLGGLAGDKDTQYF
TRBJ2-1	TRBV19	NA	few	TGTGCCAGTAGTATAGGTGACACGTCCTACAATGAGCAGTTCTTC	CASSIGDTSYNEQFF